The 9 T cell receptor beta chains presented below share a single source sample, sequenced in a study of blood T cell repertoires in COVID-19. Profiled with immunoSEQ multiplex PCR; TCRdb holds only in-frame clones, not every one. Here the sample spans more than 300,000 clones, approximately 88% being singletons. Source material: peripheral blood. The receptors were sampled from a man aged 18 to 35 who had recovered from COVID-19.

The CDR3 loop reads CASREQGHPSETQYF. CDR3 in DNA: TGTGCCAGTAGAGAGCAGGGACACCCATCGGAGACCCAGTACTTC. The gene calls are TRBV19 and TRBJ2-5, with D possibly matching TRBD1 (6 bases). The CDR3 has 15 residues. Per the germline V gene, CDR1 is LNHDA and CDR2 is SQIVND (reference sequence). Trimming removed 6 bases at V and 5 bases at J, with 19 bases between. Variable domain in full (rest from reference TRBV19 and TRBJ2-5): DGGITQSPKYLFRKEGQNVTLSCEQNLNHDAMYWYRQDPGQGLRLIYYSQIVNDFQKGDIAEGYSVSREKKESFPLTVTSAQKNPTAFYLCASREQGHPSETQYFGPGTRLLVL.

This chain links TRBV2 with TRBJ1-6; tentatively, D is TRBD1 (5 bases). In germline, CDR1 is SNHLY, CDR2 FYNNEI. This CDR3 contains 13 residues. Deletions cut 5 bases from V and 15 bases from J, with 17 bases between. The CDR3 sequence is CASSPLGGYLLHF. As DNA, the CDR3 is TGTGCCAGCAGTCCACTCGGGGGTTATCTCCTCCACTTT.

The V gene is TRBV19, the J gene TRBJ2-7; the D is unclear. V was shortened by 4 bases and J by 0 bases, with 10 bases between the two germline ends. This CDR3 comprises 14 residues. Germline lookup yields CDR1 LNHDA and CDR2 SQIVND (reference sequence). The CDR3 bases are TGTGCCAGTAGTACAGGTGTTAGCTCCTACGAGCAGTACTTC. Translating gives CASSTGVSSYEQYF.

The chain recombines TRBV27 with TRBJ2-7, with 9 nucleotides matching TRBD1. The CDR3 runs 14 residues. Germline values: CDR1 MNHEY, CDR2 SMNVEV (reference sequence). V lost 4 bases to trimming and J lost 5 bases; unmatched junction nucleotides: 6. The CDR3: CASSWTGDVDEQYF. CDR3 bases: TGTGCCAGCAGTTGGACAGGGGACGTCGACGAGCAGTACTTC.

V is TRBV11-2 and J is TRBJ2-1; 15 positions match TRBD2. This CDR3 region has 16 residues. J gave up 7 bases and V 2 bases, and 3 bases lay outside the gene matches. Germline V lookup: CDR1 SGHAT, CDR2 FQNNGV. The CDR3 sequence: CASSLPGTSGGNEQFF. The CDR3 DNA sequence: TGTGCCAGCAGCTTACCCGGGACTAGCGGGGGGAATGAGCAGTTCTTC.

The V call is TRBV5-5, the J call TRBJ1-6, with D hard to call. The CDR3 runs 15 residues. V gave up 4 bases and J gave up 9 bases, with 17 bases separating them. The germline gives CDR1 SGHKS, CDR2 YYEKEE (reference sequence). This CDR3 is CASSPRYEASSPLHF. As DNA, the CDR3 is TGTGCCAGCAGCCCCCGTTACGAGGCGAGTTCACCCCTCCACTTT.

This clone was detected a few times. CDR3 DNA sequence: TGCGCCAGCAGCTCTCGGACAGTTTTGAACACTGAAGCTTTCTTT. It codes for CASSSRTVLNTEAFF. The chain joins TRBV4-1 to TRBJ1-1; D might be TRBD1 (6 bases). V was trimmed by 5 bases and J by 0 bases, leaving 13 bases between them. This CDR3 region has 15 residues. CDR1 and CDR2 from the germline V gene are MGHRA and YSYEKL.

The V and J genes are TRBV18 and TRBJ1-1; unclear D gene. Germline-derived CDR1 and CDR2 are KGHSH and LQKENI. V lost 0 bases and J 1 base, leaving 9 bases between the germline ends. CDR3 length: 15 residues. The CDR3 here is CASSPPKHPNTEAFF. The CDR3 nucleotides are TGTGCCAGCTCACCACCGAAACACCCGAACACTGAAGCTTTCTTT.

The chain employs TRBV9 and TRBJ1-1, with 7 bases fitting TRBD1. The CDR3 runs 15 residues. Unmatched junction bases numbered 11, after V lost 6 bases and J lost 3 bases. CDR1 SGDLS and CDR2 YYNGEE come from the germline V gene. The CDR3 DNA is TGTGCCAGCACCAAGAGGGGGACAGCGGACACTGAAGCTTTCTTT. Translated, it gives CASTKRGTADTEAFF.